One sample yielded the 14 T cell receptor beta chains listed below, sequenced in a study of blood T cell repertoires in COVID-19. Sequencing was performed with immunoSEQ multiplex PCR; in TCRdb, only in-frame clones are kept and a portion is missing. The data hold 110,000 to 150,000 clones, with approximately 79% observed a single time. The sequenced sample was peripheral blood. These receptors were collected from a man in his sixties with acute or convalescent COVID-19.

This chain connects TRBV3-1 (or the pseudogene TRBV3-2) to TRBJ1-1; TRBD1 aligns across 8 bases. This CDR3 comprises 16 residues. CDR1 and CDR2 from the germline V gene are LGHDT and YNNKEL (reference sequence). V shed 0 bases, J shed 4 bases, and the junction held 7 bases outside the gene matches. DNA of the CDR3: TGTGCCAGCAGCCAAGACGGCGACAGGGGAAGCACTGAAGCTTTCTTT. Amino acid sequence: CASSQDGDRGSTEAFF.

The chain links TRBV18 to TRBJ1-2; weak D call: TRBD1 (5 bases). Germline V CDR1 and CDR2: KGHSH, LQKENI. V dropped 0 bases and J dropped 5 bases, with 10 bases sitting between them. This CDR3 spans 14 amino acids. The CDR3 nucleotides read TGTGCCAGCTCACCACCACTCAGGGATTATGGCTACACCTTC. This translates into CASSPPLRDYGYTF.

The chain is built from TRBV9 and TRBJ1-4, with 8 bases that match TRBD1. J was trimmed by 3 bases and V by 3 bases; bases with no gene match: 4. The germline gives CDR1 SGDLS, CDR2 YYNGEE. The CDR3 runs 15 residues. DNA of the CDR3: TGTGCCAGCAGCGGGCAGGGGGCAGCTAATGAAAAACTGTTTTTT. Encoded protein: CASSGQGAANEKLFF. The full variable domain, in which reference TRBV9 and TRBJ1-4 provide the parts outside the CDR3, is DSGVTQTPKHLITATGQRVTLRCSPRSGDLSVYWYQQSLDQGLQFLIQYYNGEERAKGNILERFSAQQFPDLHSELNLSSLELGDSALYFCASSGQGAANEKLFFGSGTQLSVL.

This clone was observed a handful of times. This chain uses TRBV7-8 with TRBJ2-4; 9 bases map to TRBD1. Germline lookup yields CDR1 SGHVS and CDR2 FQNEAQ. Germline trimming cut 3 bases from V and 5 bases from J; bases unmatched to any gene: 8. The CDR3 extends over 16 amino acids. CDR3 loop: CASSFLVGQGENIQYF. The DNA for the CDR3 is TGTGCCAGCAGCTTTTTAGTGGGACAGGGAGAAAACATTCAGTACTTC.

The gene calls are TRBV20-1 and TRBJ2-7, with 12 bases matching TRBD2. J lost 1 base, V lost 3 bases, and 4 bases had no gene match. CDR3 length equals 15 residues. Germline loops: CDR1 DFQATT, CDR2 SNEGSKA (reference sequence). DNA for the CDR3: TGCAGTGCTAGTTCGGGACTAGCGGGTTCCTACGAGCAGTACTTC. Translation: CSASSGLAGSYEQYF.

V and J are TRBV11-2 and TRBJ2-6; a weak D match, TRBD2 (5 bases). The ends were cut back, 5 bases at V and 0 bases at J, with 8 bases in the middle. The CDR3 runs 15 residues. Germline loops: CDR1 SGHAT, CDR2 FQNNGV. CDR3: CASSRRSSGANVLTF. CDR3 coding DNA: TGTGCCAGCAGCCGGAGGAGCTCTGGGGCCAACGTCCTGACTTTC. The full variable domain, in which reference TRBV11-2 and TRBJ2-6 provide the parts outside the CDR3, is EAGVAQSPRYKIIEKRQSVAFWCNPISGHATLYWYQQILGQGPKLLIQFQNNGVVDDSQLPKDRFSAERLKGVDSTLKIQPAKLEDSAVYLCASSRRSSGANVLTFGAGSRLTVL.

This clone has only a few counts. J is TRBJ1-2 and V is TRBV28, with D uncertain. V was pared by 3 bases and J by 6 bases, with 20 bases between. Germline assignment: CDR1 MDHEN and CDR2 SYDVKM. The CDR3 sequence is 16 residues long. CDR3 loop: CASSFSVRTSTHGYTF. The CDR3 coding sequence is TGTGCCAGCAGTTTCTCGGTAAGAACGTCCACCCATGGCTACACCTTC.

In DNA, the CDR3 is TGTGCCAGTAGTTCTAGCGTCAATGAGCAGTTCTTC. Amino acid sequence: CASSSSVNEQFF. This chain connects TRBV19 to TRBJ2-1; TRBD2 might be the D (6 bases). CDR3 length equals 12 residues. The V and J ends lost 5 bases and 6 bases respectively, with 8 bases between them. The germline CDR1 and CDR2 sequences are LNHDA and SQIVND (reference sequence).

V usage is TRBV5-5 and J usage is TRBJ2-1, with 7 nucleotides matching TRBD2. This CDR3 is 13 amino acids long. Germline CDR1 SGHKS, CDR2 YYEKEE (reference sequence). V lost 3 bases to trimming and J lost 11 bases; unmatched junction nucleotides: 8. CDR3 sequence (DNA): TGTGCCAGCAGCTGGGAGAGGGGAGGGCAGCAGTTCTTC. The encoded protein is CASSWERGGQQFF.

The table lists this clone with a count of one. The CDR3: CASSFSQTDTQYF. For the CDR3, the DNA is TGTGCCAGCAGCTTCTCTCAGACAGATACGCAGTATTTT. The chain recombines TRBV7-2 with TRBJ2-3; no reliable D call. V lost 3 bases and J 3 bases, leaving 7 bases between the germline ends. Germline V gene sequence: CDR1 SGHTA, CDR2 FQGNSA. The CDR3 has 13 amino acids.

The chain recombines TRBV9 with TRBJ2-1, with 9 bases matching TRBD2. This CDR3 is built from 14 residues. The V gene's germline CDR1 is SGDLS and CDR2 YYNGEE. V lost 4 bases to trimming and J lost 8 bases; unmatched junction nucleotides: 7. CDR3 in DNA: TGTGCCAGCAGCTTTAGCGGGAGAGGGGATGAGCAGTTCTTC. Residues: CASSFSGRGDEQFF. The full variable domain, rest sourced from reference TRBV9 and TRBJ2-1, is DSGVTQTPKHLITATGQRVTLRCSPRSGDLSVYWYQQSLDQGLQFLIQYYNGEERAKGNILERFSAQQFPDLHSELNLSSLELGDSALYFCASSFSGRGDEQFFGPGTRLTVL.

This clone has a count of ten or more. The chain uses TRBV4-1 and TRBJ2-7; possible D gene TRBD1, 6 bases. The CDR3 extends over 15 amino acids. V lost 4 bases and J 0 bases, leaving 13 bases between the germline ends. Germline values: CDR1 MGHRA, CDR2 YSYEKL. The CDR3 protein is CASSPGQLSSYEQYF. In DNA, the CDR3 is TGCGCCAGCAGCCCTGGACAGCTAAGCTCCTACGAGCAGTACTTC.

The chain recombines TRBV18 with TRBJ1-5; D gene uncertain. CDR3 length: 13 residues. Per germline, CDR1 KGHSH and CDR2 LQKENI. V was trimmed by 6 bases and J by 4 bases, leaving 10 bases between them. The CDR3 DNA reads as TGTGCCAGCTCGGTACAGTTTAATCAGCCCCAGCATTTT. It translates to CASSVQFNQPQHF. Variable domain in full (rest from reference TRBV18 and TRBJ1-5): NAGVMQNPRHLVRRRGQEARLRCSPMKGHSHVYWYRQLPEEGLKFMVYLQKENIIDESGMPKERFSAEFPKEGPSILRIQQVVRGDSAAYFCASSVQFNQPQHFGDGTRLSIL.

The chain has TRBV6-5 and TRBJ1-4; D might be TRBD1 (5 bases). The V gene's germline CDR1 is MNHEY and CDR2 SVGAGI. There are 14 residues in the CDR3. V gave up 8 bases and J gave up 8 bases, with 18 bases separating them. Here the CDR3 DNA reads TGTGCCAGCGGTCGACAGCTTCAAGCGGAAAAACTGTTTTTT. Amino acid sequence: CASGRQLQAEKLFF.